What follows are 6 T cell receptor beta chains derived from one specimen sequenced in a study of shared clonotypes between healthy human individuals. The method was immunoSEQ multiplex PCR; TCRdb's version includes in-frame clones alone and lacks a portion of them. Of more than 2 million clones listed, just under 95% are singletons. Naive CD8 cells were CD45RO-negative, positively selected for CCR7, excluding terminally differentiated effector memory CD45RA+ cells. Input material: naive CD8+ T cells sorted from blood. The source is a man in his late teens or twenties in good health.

The CDR3 protein is CASSLLTGGAVGANVLTF. The CDR3 DNA follows: TGTGCCAGCAGTTTATTGACAGGGGGCGCGGTTGGGGCCAACGTCCTGACTTTC. V is TRBV27 and J is TRBJ2-6, with 10 nucleotides matching TRBD1. This CDR3 has 18 amino acids. Per the germline V gene, CDR1 is MNHEY and CDR2 is SMNVEV (reference sequence). V dropped 1 base and J dropped 3; count of bases not matched to a gene: 6.

CDR3 sequence: CASSQDGRSGSPTGELFF. The CDR3 coding sequence is TGCGCCAGCAGCCAAGATGGCCGGAGCGGGAGCCCCACCGGGGAGCTGTTTTTT. The V call is TRBV4-3, the J call TRBJ2-2; 8 bases align to TRBD2. The CDR3 runs to 18 residues. Per germline, CDR1 LGHNA and CDR2 YSLEER. V lost 0 bases and J lost 4; bases outside the gene matches: 10.

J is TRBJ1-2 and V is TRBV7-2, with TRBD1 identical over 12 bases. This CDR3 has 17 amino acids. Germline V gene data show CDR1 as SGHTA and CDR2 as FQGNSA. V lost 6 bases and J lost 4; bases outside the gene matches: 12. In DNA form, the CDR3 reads TGTGCCAGCAGGGAGGAGGGACAGGGGGCCTTAGGCTATGGCTACACCTTC. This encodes CASREEGQGALGYGYTF.

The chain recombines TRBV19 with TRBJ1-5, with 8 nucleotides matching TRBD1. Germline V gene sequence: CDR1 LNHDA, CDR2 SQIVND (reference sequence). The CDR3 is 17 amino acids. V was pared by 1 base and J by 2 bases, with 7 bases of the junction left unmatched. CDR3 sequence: CASSIVPGGEGNQPQHF. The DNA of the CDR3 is TGTGCCAGTAGTATAGTCCCAGGGGGCGAGGGCAATCAGCCCCAGCATTTT.

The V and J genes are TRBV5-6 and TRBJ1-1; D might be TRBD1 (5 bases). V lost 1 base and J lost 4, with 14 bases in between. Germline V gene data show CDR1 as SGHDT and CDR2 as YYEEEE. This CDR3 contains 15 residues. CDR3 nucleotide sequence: TGTGCCAGCAGCTTGTCCAGGGAGTTGGGCACTGAAGCTTTCTTT. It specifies CASSLSRELGTEAFF.

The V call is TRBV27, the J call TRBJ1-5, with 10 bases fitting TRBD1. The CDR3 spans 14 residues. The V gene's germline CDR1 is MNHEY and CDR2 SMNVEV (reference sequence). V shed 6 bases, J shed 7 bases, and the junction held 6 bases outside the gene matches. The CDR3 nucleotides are TGTGCCAGCAGCCTCAGGACAGGGGGACAGCCCCAGCATTTT. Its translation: CASSLRTGGQPQHF.